The 31 T cell receptor beta chains below come from one sample, sequenced in a study of blood T cell repertoires in COVID-19. Here immunoSEQ multiplex PCR was the method, and the copy in TCRdb shows in-frame clones only, minus some. The data contain 200,000 to 250,000 clones, almost 85% of them singletons. Sample: peripheral blood. The receptor set was obtained from a woman aged 50 to 60 with active or convalescent COVID-19.

This clone was counted ten times or more. This sample includes further DNA sequences coding for the same CDR3. CDR3 protein: CASSSTGRSYNEQFF. The DNA for the CDR3 is TGCGCCAGCAGCTCGACAGGGCGATCCTACAATGAGCAGTTCTTC. The chain employs TRBV5-1 and TRBJ2-1; 7 bases fit TRBD1. Germline V gene sequence: CDR1 SGHRS, CDR2 YFSETQ. There are 15 residues in the CDR3. V was clipped by 3 bases and J by 1 base; unmatched bases: 4.

The V and J genes are TRBV9 and TRBJ2-7; TRBD1 matches 7 bases. With V trimmed by 4 bases and J by 8 bases, 12 bases remained unmatched. Germline CDR1 and CDR2: SGDLS and YYNGEE. The CDR3 is 14 residues long. CDR3 residues: CASSPQGTDRQQYF. The CDR3 region has the DNA TGTGCCAGCAGCCCCCAGGGGACAGATCGACAGCAGTACTTC.

This clone was recorded a few times. The chain carries TRBV3-1 (or the pseudogene TRBV3-2) and TRBJ2-7; 7 bases fit TRBD2. The CDR3 sequence is 15 residues long. V was pared by 4 bases and J by 2 bases, with 8 bases of the junction left unmatched. Germline CDR1 reads LGHDT; CDR2 reads YNNKEL (reference sequence). CDR3 loop: CASSPLLGGTYEQYF. The DNA of the CDR3 is TGTGCCAGCAGCCCTTTACTGGGGGGGACCTACGAGCAGTACTTC.

V usage is TRBV28 and J usage is TRBJ1-2; TRBD1 matches at 8 bases. The CDR3 consists of 17 residues. CDR1 is MDHEN, CDR2 SYDVKM, per germline. V dropped 6 bases and J dropped 2; count of bases not matched to a gene: 14. Here the CDR3 DNA reads TGTGCCAGCAGCCCCGTCATGAGGACAGGGATCAACTATGGCTACACCTTC. Encoded protein: CASSPVMRTGINYGYTF.

The rearrangement links TRBV28 to TRBJ2-2; D unclear. Trimming cost V 3 bases and J 6 bases, with 8 bases left between them. The CDR3 consists of 13 residues. From germline, CDR1 is MDHEN and CDR2 SYDVKM. CDR3 sequence: CASSLAVPGELFF. The DNA for the CDR3 is TGTGCCAGCAGTTTGGCCGTTCCCGGGGAGCTGTTTTTT.

The CDR3 region has the DNA TGTGCCAGCAGAGTAGACCGACAGGGGAGAACTTACGAGCAGTACTTC. Translating gives CASRVDRQGRTYEQYF. The chain joins TRBV2 to TRBJ2-7, with TRBD1 identical over 8 bases. After removal of 6 bases from V and 4 bases from J, the junction contained 14 bases not matched to a gene. Germline CDR1 SNHLY, CDR2 FYNNEI. This CDR3 region has 16 residues.

J is TRBJ1-3 and V is TRBV5-1; 9 bases are a match to TRBD1. The CDR3 length is 15 residues. The trim removed 3 bases at V and 4 bases at J, leaving 5 bases unmatched. Germline V gene lookup returns CDR1 SGHRS and CDR2 YFSETQ. CDR3 residues: CASSSQQGAGNTIYF. DNA of the CDR3: TGCGCCAGCAGCTCCCAACAGGGGGCCGGAAACACCATATATTTT. Variable domain in full (rest from reference TRBV5-1 and TRBJ1-3): KAGVTQTPRYLIKTRGQQVTLSCSPISGHRSVSWYQQTPGQGLQFLFEYFSETQRNKGNFPGRFSGRQFSNSRSEMNVSTLELGDSALYLCASSSQQGAGNTIYFGEGSWLTVV.

This rearrangement joins TRBV5-1 to TRBJ2-7; 7 bases fit TRBD2. Unmatched junction bases numbered 17, after V lost 4 bases and J lost 7 bases. Per germline, CDR1 SGHRS and CDR2 YFSETQ. This CDR3 region has 16 residues. CDR3 nucleotides: TGCGCCAGCAGCAATCGAGGGGAGGGGCTTTTTAGGGAGCAGTACTTC. Translated, it gives CASSNRGEGLFREQYF.

The rearrangement uses TRBV19 and TRBJ1-2; possible D gene TRBD1, 6 bases. In germline, CDR1 is LNHDA, CDR2 SQIVND (reference sequence). The germline V and J ends were trimmed by 6 bases and 1 base, with 12 bases remaining between them. This CDR3 has 14 amino acids. CDR3 protein: CASRKTGNNYGYTF. The CDR3 nucleotides are TGTGCCAGTAGGAAGACAGGCAATAACTATGGCTACACCTTC.

Only one count was recorded for this clone. The V gene is TRBV6-1, the J gene TRBJ1-2; D is ambiguous. The ends were cut back, 2 bases at V and 8 bases at J, with 3 bases in the middle. Per the germline V gene, CDR1 is MNHNS and CDR2 is SASEGT. The CDR3 is made up of 10 amino acids. The CDR3 DNA follows: TGTGCCAGCAGTGAACTGGGCTACACCTTC. Amino acid sequence: CASSELGYTF.

This chain connects TRBV19 to TRBJ2-2; 7 bases match TRBD1. The CDR3 is 14 amino acids. V dropped 10 bases and J dropped 1; count of bases not matched to a gene: 6. The germline V gene encodes CDR1 LNHDA and CDR2 SQIVND (reference sequence). DNA for the CDR3: TGTGCCACTATCAACAGGGGGAACACCGGGGAGCTGTTTTTT. The encoded protein is CATINRGNTGELFF.

The gene calls are TRBV28 and TRBJ2-3, with TRBD2 identical over 8 bases. J gave up 5 bases and V 11 bases, and 15 bases lay outside the gene matches. The CDR3 contains 15 residues. Germline CDR1 MDHEN, CDR2 SYDVKM. CDR3 nucleotide sequence: TGTGCCGGCCGCCGGGCGGGGGGTGCGGAAGATACGCAGTATTTT. It yields the protein CAGRRAGGAEDTQYF.

This chain connects TRBV24-1 to TRBJ2-3; 7 positions match TRBD1. CDR3 length: 16 amino acids. J lost 2 bases, V lost 3 bases, and 7 bases had no gene match. The germline V gene has CDR1 KGHDR and CDR2 SFDVKD. The CDR3 DNA is TGTGCCACCAGTGATCACTCGGGACAGAACACAGATACGCAGTATTTT. Translation gives CATSDHSGQNTDTQYF.

This chain joins TRBV28 and TRBJ1-2; D not certain. The V end lost 5 bases, the J end lost 5 bases, and 12 bases lay between the germline ends. Germline lookup yields CDR1 MDHEN and CDR2 SYDVKM. The CDR3 totals 13 residues. CDR3 DNA sequence: TGTGCCAGCAGTCCCGACATGGTTTATGGCTACACCTTC. Amino acid sequence: CASSPDMVYGYTF.

This clone occurred once. V is TRBV28 and J is TRBJ1-5; D is undetermined. The germline CDR1 and CDR2 sequences are MDHEN and SYDVKM. This CDR3 is 12 amino acids long. Trimming shortened V by 1 base and J by 9 bases, and 7 bases separated the two germline ends. The CDR3 nucleotides are TGTGCCAGCAGTTTATTGCGGCTGCCCCAGCATTTT. Amino acids: CASSLLRLPQHF.

The CDR3 DNA reads as TGTGCCTGGAAATCTGGGAGCTCCTACGAGCAGTACTTC. Translating gives CAWKSGSSYEQYF. The chain carries TRBV30 and TRBJ2-7; the D gene is possibly TRBD2 (5 bases). Germline CDR1 is GTSNPN and CDR2 is SVGIG (reference sequence). The CDR3 runs to 13 residues. V was shortened by 4 bases and J by 0 bases, with 10 bases between the two germline ends.

The count of this clone is one. The rearrangement joins TRBV5-5 to TRBJ2-2; D not certain. The CDR3 runs 15 residues. The germline gives CDR1 SGHKS, CDR2 YYEKEE (reference sequence). The V end lost 4 bases, the J end lost 5 bases, and 15 bases lay between the germline ends. The CDR3 nucleotides read TGTGCCAGCAGCCCTTGGATTAGCTTTACCGGGGAGCTGTTTTTT. Its translation: CASSPWISFTGELFF. Full variable domain (missing parts from reference TRBV5-5 and TRBJ2-2): DAGVTQSPTHLIKTRGQQVTLRCSPISGHKSVSWYQQVLGQGPQFIFQYYEKEERGRGNFPDRFSARQFPNYSSELNVNALLLGDSALYLCASSPWISFTGELFFGEGSRLTVL.

The rearrangement joins TRBV11-2 to TRBJ1-2, with a tentative D call TRBD1 (5 bases). CDR1 and CDR2 (germline): SGHAT, FQNNGV. The CDR3 runs 14 residues. The ends were cut back, 11 bases at V and 6 bases at J, with 22 bases in the middle. This CDR3 reads CAFGSGRVINGYTF. DNA of the CDR3: TGTGCCTTCGGAAGTGGCAGGGTGATTAATGGCTACACCTTC.

The rearrangement uses TRBV3-1 (or the pseudogene TRBV3-2) and TRBJ1-2, with D uncertain. Germline CDR1 is LGHDT and CDR2 is YNNKEL (reference sequence). The CDR3 consists of 12 residues. Trimming took off 4 bases at V and 8 bases at J, with 11 bases between the two ends. DNA for the CDR3: TGTGCCAGCAGCCCCCGTGGAGTCGGCTACACCTTC. Translated: CASSPRGVGYTF.

This rearrangement joins TRBV18 to TRBJ1-2; tentatively, D is TRBD1 (6 bases). With 3 bases removed from V and 1 base from J, the gap between germline ends came to 12 bases. This CDR3 has 15 residues. The germline gives CDR1 KGHSH, CDR2 LQKENI. The CDR3 sequence is CASSPSTGSNYGYTF. In nucleotides, the CDR3 is TGTGCCAGCTCACCGTCCACAGGGAGTAACTATGGCTACACCTTC.

This chain joins TRBV28 and TRBJ2-5; the match to TRBD1 covers 7 bases. Germline V lookup: CDR1 MDHEN, CDR2 SYDVKM. This CDR3 is 15 amino acids long. Germline trimming cut 5 bases from V and 0 bases from J; bases unmatched to any gene: 6. This chain's CDR3 is CASSRTGTDQETQYF. In DNA, the CDR3 is TGTGCCAGCAGTCGTACCGGGACAGACCAAGAGACCCAGTACTTC.

The V and J genes are TRBV28 and TRBJ2-7; the D is unclear. From germline, CDR1 is MDHEN and CDR2 SYDVKM. This CDR3 is 13 amino acids long. Trimming took off 7 bases at V and 6 bases at J, with 16 bases between the two ends. CDR3: CASTRDRSGEQYF. In DNA, the CDR3 is TGTGCCAGCACACGCGACCGGTCGGGCGAGCAGTACTTC.

The sample holds a few counts of this clone. V is TRBV6-6 and J is TRBJ2-2; D possibly corresponds to TRBD2 (5 bases). CDR1 is MNHNY and CDR2 is SVGAGI in the germline V gene (reference sequence). V was clipped by 8 bases and J by 8 bases, with 9 bases between them. The CDR3 totals 11 residues. The CDR3 DNA follows: TGTGCCAGCTGGAGGCTTGGGGAGCTGTTTTTT. Protein product: CASWRLGELFF.

The V gene is TRBV5-6, the J gene TRBJ1-5, with D hard to call. The CDR3 runs 15 residues. V lost 4 bases, J lost 5 bases, and 16 bases lay in between. The germline V gene has CDR1 SGHDT and CDR2 YYEEEE. The CDR3 reads CASSPAGSPDQPQHF. In nucleotides, the CDR3 is TGTGCCAGCAGCCCTGCAGGCAGTCCCGATCAGCCCCAGCATTTT. The full variable domain, its missing parts supplied by reference TRBV5-6 and TRBJ1-5, is DAGVTQSPTHLIKTRGQQVTLRCSPKSGHDTVSWYQQALGQGPQFIFQYYEEEERQRGNFPDRFSGHQFPNYSSELNVNALLLGDSALYLCASSPAGSPDQPQHFGDGTRLSIL.

Only a few counts were recorded for this clone. V gene TRBV3-1 (or the pseudogene TRBV3-2) combines with J gene TRBJ1-6; no reliable D call. This CDR3 region has 16 residues. Germline V gene data show CDR1 as LGHDT and CDR2 as YNNKEL (reference sequence). Between the trimmed V and J ends, which lost 7 bases and 6 bases, there was a span of 19 bases. The CDR3: CASTLSSARSNSPLHF. CDR3 nucleotide sequence: TGTGCCAGCACCCTAAGTAGCGCCAGGAGTAATTCACCCCTCCACTTT.

This rearrangement joins TRBV28 to TRBJ1-6; the match to TRBD1 covers 7 bases. The CDR3 runs 13 residues. With 5 bases clipped from V and 10 bases from J, the junction kept 5 bases outside the gene matches. Looked up from germline, CDR1 is MDHEN and CDR2 is SYDVKM. CDR3: CASSDRVESPLHF. In DNA, the CDR3 is TGTGCCAGCAGTGACAGGGTGGAATCACCCCTCCACTTT.

The CDR3 DNA reads TGTGCCAGCAGTAACCGTCACAGGGCCACTGAAGCTTTCTTT. Protein: CASSNRHRATEAFF. The V and J genes are TRBV25-1 and TRBJ1-1, with a tentative D call TRBD1 (6 bases). This CDR3 has 14 amino acids. Germline V lookup: CDR1 MGHDK, CDR2 SYGVNS. The ends were cut back, 5 bases at V and 4 bases at J, with 14 bases in the middle.

The V and J genes are TRBV5-4 and TRBJ2-5; 7 positions agree with TRBD2. V gave up 4 bases and J gave up 2 bases; unmatched junction bases: 5. This CDR3 is built from 14 residues. The germline V gene encodes CDR1 SGHNT and CDR2 YYREEE (reference sequence). CDR3 sequence: CASSPGLDQETQYF. The DNA for the CDR3 is TGTGCCAGCAGCCCTGGACTAGATCAAGAGACCCAGTACTTC. The variable domain in full, completed from reference TRBV5-4 and TRBJ2-5, reads ETGVTQSPTHLIKTRGQQVTLRCSSQSGHNTVSWYQQALGQGPQFIFQYYREEENGRGNFPPRFSGLQFPNYSSELNVNALELDDSALYLCASSPGLDQETQYFGPGTRLLVL.

The V gene is TRBV28, the J gene TRBJ2-4, with a tentative D call TRBD2 (5 bases). This CDR3 region has 15 residues. The ends were cut back, 5 bases at V and 0 bases at J, with 11 bases in the middle. Germline-derived CDR1 and CDR2 are MDHEN and SYDVKM. DNA for the CDR3: TGTGCCAGCAGTGGCGTGAGGGTAGCCAAAAACATTCAGTACTTC. The encoded protein is CASSGVRVAKNIQYF. Looking up the rest from reference TRBV28 and TRBJ2-4 gives the full variable domain: DVKVTQSSRYLVKRTGEKVFLECVQDMDHENMFWYRQDPGLGLRLIYFSYDVKMKEKGDIPEGYSVSREKKERFSLILESASTNQTSMYLCASSGVRVAKNIQYFGAGTRLSVL.

V usage is TRBV28 and J usage is TRBJ2-7; D is undetermined. The CDR3 is 12 amino acids. The V end lost 3 bases, the J end lost 2 bases, and 5 bases lay between the germline ends. Germline V gives CDR1 MDHEN, CDR2 SYDVKM. CDR3 amino acids: CASSFFTYEQYF. DNA for the CDR3: TGTGCCAGCAGTTTTTTCACCTACGAGCAGTACTTC.

The CDR3 loop reads CASSYSIGSETQETQYF. The CDR3 nucleotides read TGTGCCAGCAGTTACTCGATCGGTAGCGAGACTCAAGAGACCCAGTACTTC. J is TRBJ2-5 and V is TRBV6-2 or TRBV6-3; TRBD2 is a possible D gene (5 bases). V was shortened by 0 bases and J by 2 bases, with 16 bases between the two germline ends. The CDR3 covers 17 residues. Germline CDR1 MNHEY, CDR2 SVGEGT.